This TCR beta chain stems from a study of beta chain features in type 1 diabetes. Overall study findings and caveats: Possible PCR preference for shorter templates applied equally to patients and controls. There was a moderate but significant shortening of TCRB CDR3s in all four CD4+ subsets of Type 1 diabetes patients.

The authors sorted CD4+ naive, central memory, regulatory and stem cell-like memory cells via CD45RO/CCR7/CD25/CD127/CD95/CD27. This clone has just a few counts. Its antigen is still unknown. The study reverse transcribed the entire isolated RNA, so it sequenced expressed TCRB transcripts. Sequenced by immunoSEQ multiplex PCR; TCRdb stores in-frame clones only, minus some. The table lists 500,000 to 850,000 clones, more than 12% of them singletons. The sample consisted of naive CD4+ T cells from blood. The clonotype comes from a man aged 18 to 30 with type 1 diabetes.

This chain's CDR3 is CASSKAEGFQPQHF. The CDR3 DNA reads as TGTGCCAGCAGCAAAGCTGAGGGGTTCCAGCCCCAGCATTTT. The chain uses TRBV21-1 and TRBJ1-5. TRBV21-1 is a pseudogene segment. The CDR3 extends over 14 amino acids.